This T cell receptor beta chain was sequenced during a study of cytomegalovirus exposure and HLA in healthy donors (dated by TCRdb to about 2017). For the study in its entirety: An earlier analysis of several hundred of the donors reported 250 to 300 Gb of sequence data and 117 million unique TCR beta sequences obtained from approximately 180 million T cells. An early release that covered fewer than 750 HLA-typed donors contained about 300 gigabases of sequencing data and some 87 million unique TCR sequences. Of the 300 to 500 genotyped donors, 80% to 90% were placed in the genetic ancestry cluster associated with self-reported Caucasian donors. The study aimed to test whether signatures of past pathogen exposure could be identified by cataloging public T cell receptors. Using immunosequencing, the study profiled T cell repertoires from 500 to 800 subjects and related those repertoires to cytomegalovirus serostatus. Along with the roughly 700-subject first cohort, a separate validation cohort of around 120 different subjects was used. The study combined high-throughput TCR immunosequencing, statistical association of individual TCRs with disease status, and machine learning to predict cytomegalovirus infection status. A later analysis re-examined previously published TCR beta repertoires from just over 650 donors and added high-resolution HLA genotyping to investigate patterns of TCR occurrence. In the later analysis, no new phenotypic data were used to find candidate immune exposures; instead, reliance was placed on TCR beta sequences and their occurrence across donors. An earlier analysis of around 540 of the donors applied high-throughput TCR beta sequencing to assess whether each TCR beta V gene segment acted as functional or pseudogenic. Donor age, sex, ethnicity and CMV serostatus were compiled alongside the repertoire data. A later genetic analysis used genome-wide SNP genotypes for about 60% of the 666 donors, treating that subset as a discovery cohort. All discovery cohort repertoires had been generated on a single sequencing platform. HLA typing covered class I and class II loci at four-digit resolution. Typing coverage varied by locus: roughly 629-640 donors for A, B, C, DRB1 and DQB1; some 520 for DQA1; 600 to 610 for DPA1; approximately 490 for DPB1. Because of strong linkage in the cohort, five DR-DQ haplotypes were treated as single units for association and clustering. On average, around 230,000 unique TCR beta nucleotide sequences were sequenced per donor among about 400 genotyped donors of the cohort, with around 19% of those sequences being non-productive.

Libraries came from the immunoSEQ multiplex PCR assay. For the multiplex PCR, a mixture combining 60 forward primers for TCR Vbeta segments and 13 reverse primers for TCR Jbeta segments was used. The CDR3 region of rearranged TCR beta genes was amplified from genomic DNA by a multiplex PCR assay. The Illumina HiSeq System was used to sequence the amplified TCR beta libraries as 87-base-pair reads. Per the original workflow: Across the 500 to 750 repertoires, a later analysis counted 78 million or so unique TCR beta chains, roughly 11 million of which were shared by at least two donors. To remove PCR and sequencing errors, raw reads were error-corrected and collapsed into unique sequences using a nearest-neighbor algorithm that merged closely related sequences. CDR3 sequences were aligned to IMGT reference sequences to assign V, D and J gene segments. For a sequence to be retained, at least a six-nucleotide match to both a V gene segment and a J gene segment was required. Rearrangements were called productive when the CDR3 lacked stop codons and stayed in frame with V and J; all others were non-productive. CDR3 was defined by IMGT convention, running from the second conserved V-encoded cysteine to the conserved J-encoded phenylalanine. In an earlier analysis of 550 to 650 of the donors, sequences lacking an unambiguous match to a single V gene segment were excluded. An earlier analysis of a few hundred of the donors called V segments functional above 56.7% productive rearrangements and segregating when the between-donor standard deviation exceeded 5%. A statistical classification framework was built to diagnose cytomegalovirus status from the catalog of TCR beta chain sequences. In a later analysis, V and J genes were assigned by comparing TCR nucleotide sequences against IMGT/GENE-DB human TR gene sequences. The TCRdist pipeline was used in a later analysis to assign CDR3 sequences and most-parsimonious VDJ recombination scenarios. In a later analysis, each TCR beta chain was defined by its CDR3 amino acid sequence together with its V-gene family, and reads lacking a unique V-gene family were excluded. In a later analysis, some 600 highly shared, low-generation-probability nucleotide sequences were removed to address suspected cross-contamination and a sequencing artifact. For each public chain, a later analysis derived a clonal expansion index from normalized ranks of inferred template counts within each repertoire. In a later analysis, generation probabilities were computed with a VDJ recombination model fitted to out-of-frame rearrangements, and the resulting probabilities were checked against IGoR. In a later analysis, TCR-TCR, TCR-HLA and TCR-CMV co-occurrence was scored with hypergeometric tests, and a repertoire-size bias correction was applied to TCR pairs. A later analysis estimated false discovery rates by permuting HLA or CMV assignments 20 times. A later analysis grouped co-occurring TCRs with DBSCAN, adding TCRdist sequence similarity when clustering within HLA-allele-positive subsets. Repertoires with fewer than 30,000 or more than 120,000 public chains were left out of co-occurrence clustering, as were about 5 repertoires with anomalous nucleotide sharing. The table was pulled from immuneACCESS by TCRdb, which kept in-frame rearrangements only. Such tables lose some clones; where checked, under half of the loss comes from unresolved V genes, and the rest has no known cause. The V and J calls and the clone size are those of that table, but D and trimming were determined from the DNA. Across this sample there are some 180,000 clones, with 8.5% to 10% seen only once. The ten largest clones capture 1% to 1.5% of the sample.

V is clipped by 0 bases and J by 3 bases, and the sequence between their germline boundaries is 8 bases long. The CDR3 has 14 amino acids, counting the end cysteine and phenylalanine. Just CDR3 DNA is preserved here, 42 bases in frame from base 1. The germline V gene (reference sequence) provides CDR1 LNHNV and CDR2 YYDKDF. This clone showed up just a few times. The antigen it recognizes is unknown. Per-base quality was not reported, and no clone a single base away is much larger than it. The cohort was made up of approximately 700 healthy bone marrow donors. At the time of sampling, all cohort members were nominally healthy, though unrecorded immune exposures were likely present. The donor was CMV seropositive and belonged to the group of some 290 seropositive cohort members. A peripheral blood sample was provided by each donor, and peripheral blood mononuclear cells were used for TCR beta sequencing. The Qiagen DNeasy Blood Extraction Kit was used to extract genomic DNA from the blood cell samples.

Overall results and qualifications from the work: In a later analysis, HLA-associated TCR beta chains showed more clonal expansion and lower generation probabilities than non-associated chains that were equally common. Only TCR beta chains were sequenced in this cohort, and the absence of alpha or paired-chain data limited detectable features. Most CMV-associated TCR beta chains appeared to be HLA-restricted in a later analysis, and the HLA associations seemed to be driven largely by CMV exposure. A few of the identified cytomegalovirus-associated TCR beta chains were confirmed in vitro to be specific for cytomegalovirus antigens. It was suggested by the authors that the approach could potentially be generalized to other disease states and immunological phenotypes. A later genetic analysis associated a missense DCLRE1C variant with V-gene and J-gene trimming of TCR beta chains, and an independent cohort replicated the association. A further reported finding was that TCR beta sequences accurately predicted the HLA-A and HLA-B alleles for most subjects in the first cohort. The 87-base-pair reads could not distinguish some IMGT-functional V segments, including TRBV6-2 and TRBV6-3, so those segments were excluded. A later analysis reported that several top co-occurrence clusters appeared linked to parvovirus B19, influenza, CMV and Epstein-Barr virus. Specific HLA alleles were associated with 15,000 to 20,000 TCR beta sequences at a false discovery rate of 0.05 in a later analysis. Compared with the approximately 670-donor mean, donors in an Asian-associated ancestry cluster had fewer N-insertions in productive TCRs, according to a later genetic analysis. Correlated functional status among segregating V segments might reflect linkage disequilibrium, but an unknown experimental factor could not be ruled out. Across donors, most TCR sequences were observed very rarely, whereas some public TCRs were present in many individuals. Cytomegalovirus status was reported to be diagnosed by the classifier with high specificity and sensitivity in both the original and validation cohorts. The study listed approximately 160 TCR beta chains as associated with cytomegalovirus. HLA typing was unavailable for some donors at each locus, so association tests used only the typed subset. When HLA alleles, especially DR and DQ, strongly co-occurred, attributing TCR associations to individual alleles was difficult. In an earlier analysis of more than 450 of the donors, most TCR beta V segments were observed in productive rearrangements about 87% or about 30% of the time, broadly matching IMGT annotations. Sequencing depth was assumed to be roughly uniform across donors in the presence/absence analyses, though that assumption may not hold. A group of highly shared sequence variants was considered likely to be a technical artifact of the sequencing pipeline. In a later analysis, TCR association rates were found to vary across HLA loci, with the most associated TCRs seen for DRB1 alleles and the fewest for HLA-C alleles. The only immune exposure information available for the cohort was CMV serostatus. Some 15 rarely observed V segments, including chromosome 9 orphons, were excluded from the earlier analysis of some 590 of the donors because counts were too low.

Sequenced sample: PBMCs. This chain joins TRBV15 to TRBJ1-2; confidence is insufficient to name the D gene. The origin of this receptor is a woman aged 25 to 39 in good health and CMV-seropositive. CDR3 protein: CATSRDRTDYGYTF. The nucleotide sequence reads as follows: TGTGCCACCAGCAGAGACCGGACTGACTATGGCTACACCTTC.